What follows describes a single T cell receptor (beta chain). Generated by immunoSEQ multiplex PCR, the TCRdb table keeps only in-frame clones and is missing some. The sample carries approximately 81,000 clones, 95% recorded once. The data originate from a study of technical replicates of blood from a handful of donors. This clonotype was sampled from a human donor in good health. The specimen was T cells isolated from PBMCs.

CDR3 in amino acids: CASSMTGASSGANVLTF. The CDR3 region has the DNA TGTGCCAGTAGTATGACAGGGGCCTCCTCTGGGGCCAACGTCCTGACTTTC. The chain joins TRBV19 to TRBJ2-6; 8 nucleotides line up with TRBD1. Germline CDR1 is LNHDA and CDR2 is SQIVND (reference sequence). This CDR3 is 17 amino acids long. The V segment lost 3 bases and the J segment 0 bases; nucleotides outside the gene matches: 4.